Each of the 7 T cell receptor beta chains below was sequenced from the same sample in a study of cytomegalovirus exposure and HLA in healthy donors (dated by TCRdb to about 2017). The library was obtained by the immunoSEQ multiplex PCR assay. For the multiplex PCR, a mixture combining 60 forward primers for TCR Vbeta segments and 13 reverse primers for TCR Jbeta segments was used. As stored in TCRdb, this immuneACCESS dataset retains in-frame rearrangements with V and J assigned. A fraction of the clones does not appear; measured against another copy, unresolved V genes explain less than half of the discrepancy, and the remainder lacks a known reason. This sample has 110,000 to 150,000 clones in its table, and 80% to 85% of those were observed once. The ten biggest clones cover less than 1.5% of the sample. The specimen was PBMCs. The receptors originated from a female donor in good health and CMV-seronegative.

The V and J genes are TRBV4-1 and TRBJ2-7; D perhaps matches TRBD2 (5 bases). Trimming took off 0 bases at V and 3 bases at J, with 6 bases between the two ends. The CDR3 sequence is 13 residues long. Germline values: CDR1 MGHRA, CDR2 YSYEKL. CDR3 protein: CASSQERDYEQYF. CDR3 DNA: TGCGCCAGCAGCCAAGAGAGGGACTACGAGCAGTACTTC.

This clone turned up a few times. V usage is TRBV5-1 and J usage is TRBJ1-1, with D possibly matching TRBD1 (5 bases). Trimming took off 0 bases at V and 7 bases at J, with 7 bases between the two ends. In germline, CDR1 is SGHRS, CDR2 YFSETQ. This CDR3 has 12 residues. CDR3 in DNA: TGCGCCAGCAGCTTGGAAGGGGATGAAGCTTTCTTT. Encoded protein: CASSLEGDEAFF.

The V and J genes are TRBV18 and TRBJ2-7; 10 bases line up with TRBD1. This CDR3 contains 14 residues. J gave up 6 bases and V 4 bases, and 6 bases lay outside the gene matches. The germline V gene has CDR1 KGHSH and CDR2 LQKENI. CDR3 bases: TGTGCCAGCTCACTCGGGACAGGGGTGCCCGAGCAGTACTTC. It specifies CASSLGTGVPEQYF.

The rearrangement links TRBV25-1 to TRBJ2-5, with a tentative D call TRBD1 (5 bases). Germline V gives CDR1 MGHDK, CDR2 SYGVNS. V was shortened by 5 bases and J by 5 bases, with 15 bases between the two germline ends. This CDR3 spans 14 amino acids. This CDR3 is CASSFNRLGETQYF. Written as DNA, the CDR3 is TGTGCCAGCAGTTTTAACAGGCTGGGGGAGACCCAGTACTTC.

The chain carries TRBV2 and TRBJ2-7, with 7 bases fitting TRBD2. The CDR3 sequence is 14 residues long. The germline CDR1 and CDR2 sequences are SNHLY and FYNNEI. The J segment lost 7 bases and the V segment lost 10 bases, leaving 16 bases of the junction unmatched. CDR3 residues: CATTGLPISTEQYF. In DNA form, the CDR3 reads TGTGCCACCACGGGACTACCTATCTCTACGGAGCAGTACTTC.

The count of this clone is one. The chain joins TRBV6-1 to TRBJ1-6, with 8 positions matching TRBD1. CDR3 length: 17 residues. Germline V gives CDR1 MNHNS, CDR2 SASEGT. Unmatched junction bases numbered 2, after V lost 1 base and J lost 0 bases. The CDR3 loop is CASSEGGTGSYNSPLHF. In DNA form, the CDR3 reads TGTGCCAGCAGTGAAGGAGGGACAGGCTCCTATAATTCACCCCTCCACTTT.

This chain connects TRBV19 to TRBJ1-5, with TRBD1 matching 7 bases. The germline V gene encodes CDR1 LNHDA and CDR2 SQIVND (reference sequence). The CDR3 has 14 residues. The V gene end was trimmed by 9 bases and the J gene end by 3 bases; junction bases not matched to a gene: 8. For the CDR3, the DNA is TGTGCCAGCTATCGGACAGGTTCCAATCAGCCCCAGCATTTT. This gives the protein CASYRTGSNQPQHF.